This T cell receptor (beta chain) was recovered during a study of cytomegalovirus exposure and HLA in healthy donors. Notes on the study in general: A later analysis reportedly found that, within productive TCRs, an Asian-associated ancestry cluster had fewer N-insertions than the mean observed across the roughly 700 donors. TCR beta sequences numbering fewer than 20,000 were associated with HLA alleles at 0.05 false discovery rate in a later analysis.

V lost 5 bases and J lost 9; bases outside the gene matches: 16. Germline-derived CDR1 and CDR2 are SGHVS and FNYEAQ. This CDR3 is built from 16 residues. Among the donors, all were healthy bone marrow donors. In the PCR, 60 Vbeta and 13 Jbeta primers were used. Here immunoSEQ multiplex PCR was the method, and the copy in TCRdb shows in-frame clones only, minus some. The sample contains some 150,000 clones, about four fifths of which appear only once. Comments on this clone: The antigen remains undetermined.

The sequence was collected from a male donor in good health and CMV-seronegative. This chain joins TRBV7-6 and TRBJ2-1, with TRBD1 matching over 7 bases. Sequencing input: PBMCs. CDR3 coding DNA: TGTGCCAGCAGCCGAGCCAGATCGGGGACAGAGGCTGAGCAGTTCTTC. Its protein product is CASSRARSGTEAEQFF. The variable domain in full, with the rest retrieved from reference TRBV7-6 and TRBJ2-1, is GAGVSQSPRYKVTKRGQDVALRCDPISGHVSLYWYRQALGQGPEFLTYFNYEAQQDKSGLPNDRFSAERPEGSISTLTIQRTEQRDSAMYRCASSRARSGTEAEQFFGPGTRLTVL.